This section outlines one T cell receptor beta chain sequence together with its context. This specimen comes from a study of blood T cell repertoires in COVID-19. Overall study: Italy, Spain and the United States were the sources of the convalescent and acute COVID-19 samples. The analysed material was cDNA or gDNA that came from T cells, B-cell-depleted T cells, or PBMCs.

Under the authors' procedure: Cell counts per sample came from amplifying reference gene primers. The data were produced by immunoSEQ multiplex PCR, yet TCRdb's version contains in-frame clones alone and is incomplete. V and J calls and clone size follow that table, whereas D and trimming were derived from the DNA. In the table there are about 75,000 clones, about 74% of which are singletons. Germline-derived CDR1 and CDR2 are SGHAT and FQNNGV. The ends lost 1 base at V and 6 bases at J; junction bases unmatched: 3. This CDR3 region has 15 residues. The sequence came from a human donor with acute or convalescent COVID-19. The donor label of this sample is uncertain. This chain links TRBV11-2 with TRBJ2-1; 10 bases are a match to TRBD2. Sequenced sample: peripheral blood. As DNA, the CDR3 is TGTGCCAGCAGCTTAGCACTAGCGGGGCTCAATGAGCAGTTCTTC. Its protein product is CASSLALAGLNEQFF. The whole variable domain, filled in from reference TRBV11-2 and TRBJ2-1, reads EAGVAQSPRYKIIEKRQSVAFWCNPISGHATLYWYQQILGQGPKLLIQFQNNGVVDDSQLPKDRFSAERLKGVDSTLKIQPAKLEDSAVYLCASSLALAGLNEQFFGPGTRLTVL.